Presented here are 10 T cell receptor beta chains from one specimen sequenced in a study of Ad26.COV2.S vaccination and SARS-CoV-2 variants (dated by TCRdb to about 2021). Receptors were amplified or captured by the immunoSEQ multiplex PCR assay. TCRdb took this table from immuneACCESS and kept in-frame rearrangements with V and J called. Such tables lack part of the clones; where checked against another copy, unresolved V genes explain under half of the gap, and the rest is unexplained. The sample table holds fewer than 900,000 clones, of which roughly 90% were seen once. The top ten constitute around 1.5% of the sample. According to the study, the label for this sample's treatment or condition signals: about 20 received Ad26.COV2.S at low or high dose, single or two shots; about 5 received placebo; per-sample allocation not given. Repertoires of vaccine and placebo recipients were sequenced from samples taken on day 63 after the first injection.

The source was peripheral blood, collected in a trial of Ad26.COV2.S vaccine versus placebo. The receptor set was obtained from a person aged 18 to 65 who received the Ad26.COV2.S COVID-19 vaccine or a placebo.

This rearrangement joins TRBV30 to TRBJ2-7, with TRBD1 matching 8 bases. The CDR3 has 14 amino acids. The germline gives CDR1 GTSNPN, CDR2 SVGIG (reference sequence). Unmatched junction bases numbered 11, after V lost 6 bases and J lost 4 bases. CDR3 sequence: CACLTGTGGYEQYF. The CDR3 nucleotides read TGTGCCTGCCTTACGGGGACAGGTGGTTACGAGCAGTACTTC.

This clone was observed a few times. The J gene is TRBJ1-5, the V gene TRBV6-2 or TRBV6-3; no firm D call. Trimming removed 2 bases from V and 10 bases from J, with 6 bases in between. The CDR3 sequence is 11 residues long. Per germline, CDR1 MNHEY and CDR2 SVGEGT. The CDR3 DNA reads as TGTGCCAGCAGTTACCCGACACCCCAGCATTTT. Protein sequence: CASSYPTPQHF.

This chain joins TRBV7-2 and TRBJ2-7; 7 nucleotides align to TRBD1. From germline, CDR1 is SGHTA and CDR2 FQGNSA. This CDR3 spans 15 amino acids. V dropped 3 bases and J dropped 1; count of bases not matched to a gene: 6. CDR3 coding DNA: TGTGCCAGCAGCTTCGAGACAGGGCTTTCCTACGAGCAGTACTTC. It yields the protein CASSFETGLSYEQYF.

The V call is TRBV5-8, the J call TRBJ2-2; a weak D match, TRBD2 (5 bases). V dropped 3 bases and J dropped 4 bases, with 10 bases sitting between them. Germline CDR1 SGHTS, CDR2 YDEGEE. This CDR3 is built from 14 residues. CDR3 DNA sequence: TGTGCCAGCAGCTCCCCCGGGGTCACCGGGGAGCTGTTTTTT. This encodes CASSSPGVTGELFF. Supplemented by reference TRBV5-8 and TRBJ2-2, the full variable domain reads EAGVTQSPTHLIKTRGQQATLRCSPISGHTSVYWYQQALGLGLQFLLWYDEGEERNRGNFPPRFSGRQFPNYSSELNVNALELEDSALYLCASSSPGVTGELFFGEGSRLTVL.

This clone has a single count. The chain links TRBV4-2 to TRBJ2-7; no firm D call. The CDR3 extends over 17 amino acids. CDR1 LGHNA and CDR2 YNFKEQ come from the germline V gene. V gave up 0 bases and J gave up 3 bases, with 18 bases separating them. The CDR3 nucleotides read TGTGCCAGCAGCCAAGAAAGGCAGCCCATAGGGCACTACGAGCAGTACTTC. Translation gives CASSQERQPIGHYEQYF.

This clone was counted a few times. The CDR3 coding sequence is TGTGCCTTTTCAGACAGGGGCGCGTTAGGCTACACCTTC. As protein: CAFSDRGALGYTF. The chain joins TRBV5-4 to TRBJ1-2; 8 bases fit TRBD1. Germline V gives CDR1 SGHNT, CDR2 YYREEE (reference sequence). CDR3 length: 13 amino acids. Trimming cost V 10 bases and J 8 bases; bases outside gene matches: 13.

The J gene is TRBJ2-3, the V gene TRBV3-1 (or the pseudogene TRBV3-2); 11 bases are shared with TRBD2. After removal of 3 bases from V and 3 bases from J, the junction contained 5 bases not matched to a gene. Germline CDR1 reads LGHDT; CDR2 reads YNNKEL (reference sequence). This CDR3 has 16 residues. In DNA, the CDR3 is TGTGCCAGCAGCCAGCGACTAGCGGGGAGAACAGATACGCAGTATTTT. It yields the protein CASSQRLAGRTDTQYF.

The chain links TRBV7-2 to TRBJ1-1; 7 nucleotides agree with TRBD1. CDR1 is SGHTA, CDR2 FQGNSA, per germline. This CDR3 has 13 residues. J lost 8 bases, V lost 1 base, and 4 bases had no gene match. The CDR3 region has the DNA TGTGCCAGCAGCTTAGTAAAGGGGGCAGAAGCTTTCTTT. Amino acid sequence: CASSLVKGAEAFF. The complete variable domain, with remaining parts taken from reference TRBV7-2 and TRBJ1-1, reads GAGVSQSPSNKVTEKGKDVELRCDPISGHTALYWYRQSLGQGLEFLIYFQGNSAPDKSGLPSDRFSAERTGGSVSTLTIQRTQQEDSAVYLCASSLVKGAEAFFGQGTRLTVV.

The chain uses TRBV7-2 and TRBJ2-5; 9 bases align to TRBD1. Germline V gene data show CDR1 as SGHTA and CDR2 as FQGNSA. The V segment lost 3 bases and the J segment 1 base; nucleotides outside the gene matches: 3. The CDR3 sequence is 15 residues long. CDR3 in amino acids: CASSFDRGFQETQYF. CDR3 DNA sequence: TGTGCCAGCAGCTTTGACAGGGGGTTCCAAGAGACCCAGTACTTC.

The chain employs TRBV18 and TRBJ2-3; the D is unclear. Germline V gives CDR1 KGHSH, CDR2 LQKENI. This CDR3 has 14 amino acids. V was clipped by 2 bases and J by 4 bases, with 10 bases between them. CDR3 DNA: TGTGCCAGCTCACCATTGTCGACGTCAGATACGCAGTATTTT. Translation: CASSPLSTSDTQYF.